Detailed here is one TCR beta chain. This clone's antigen is unknown. Base-call qualities are not available, and no considerably larger clone is one nucleotide away. To demonstrate the VDJtools post-analysis software, the study profiled TCR beta repertoires from the peripheral blood of under 15 young patients with multiple sclerosis. Multiple sclerosis patients were children and adolescents aged about 6 to 15 years. Cut back by 0 bases and 3 bases, the V and J ends lie 9 bases apart. Counted from cysteine to phenylalanine, this CDR3 has 14 amino acids. Here the CDR3 DNA is all that survives: 42 bases in frame from base 1. Via the germline V gene (reference sequence), CDR1 is MNHNY and CDR2 SVGAGI. Receptors were amplified or captured by PCR. This sample was sequenced with an Illumina HiSeq 2500. Unique molecular identifiers were incorporated into TCR beta cDNA libraries to reduce PCR and sequencing biases. Per 1 to 10 million input T cells, roughly 0.5 million cDNA molecules were obtained, such that each molecule approximated one T cell. Patient libraries were prepared and sequenced with the same protocol used for the earlier healthy control dataset. Within a given batch, samples were prepared together, multiplexed and sequenced on the same HiSeq lane. As for the authors' bioinformatics: Raw barcoded reads were processed with MIGEC, and single-read molecular identifier groups were discarded before consensus assembly and CDR3 extraction. VDJtools was used for post-analysis of the clonotype tables, and diversity was normalized by down-sampling every dataset to the size of the smallest sample. To correct batch-related cross-sample contamination, repertoire overlap clustering matched CDR3 amino acid sequences but not nucleotide sequences. TCRdb itself trimmed the public reads at Q25 with fastp, ran MiXCR and retained productive beta chains. Records with the same CDR3 protein are collapsed into one entry carrying the most frequent genes and DNA. Clone size and V and J calls follow TCRdb, not the original study. This sample lists fewer than 850,000 distinct CDR3 sequences; around 27% were detected once. 0.56% of the sample is in the top ten clones.

These data originate in a study of post-analysis software for immune sequencing data (dated by TCRdb to the mid-2010s). With regard to the full study: The recorded disease courses included relapsing-remitting, secondary progressive and progressive-relapsing multiple sclerosis, and some patients had no subtype annotation. Patient repertoires were compared against about a dozen previously published healthy control repertoires from donors aged 6 to 25 years. A subset of samples was prepared in parallel using single-end sample barcoding, then pooled and co-amplified after Illumina adapter ligation.

What the work shows at the level of the full study, not this receptor alone: Normalized Chao1 diversity was significantly lower in multiple sclerosis patients than controls, suggesting substantial peripheral T-cell clonal expansion. Direct clustering with F measure revealed strong co-clustering of samples prepared in the same batch, which led to a batch-effect correction. The control group was slightly older than the multiple sclerosis patient group. Significantly higher frequencies in patients than in controls were found for several TRBV segments, including TRBV5-6, TRBV5-1 and TRBV20-1.

The rearranged chain carries TRBV6-6 and TRBJ2-7; the D gene is not confidently resolved. The TCR was taken from a girl aged 5-17 years with multiple sclerosis. The sample taken for sequencing was blood. The nucleotides are TGTGCCAGCAGTTACTCCGACGGCATCTACGAGCAGTACTTC. The resulting protein is CASSYSDGIYEQYF.